This TCR beta chain was sequenced in a study of cytomegalovirus exposure and HLA in healthy donors. The wider study: An analysis done earlier identified 100 million to 140 million unique TCR beta sequences from approximately 180 million T cells.

Trimming removed 2 bases from V and 0 bases from J, with 20 bases in between. In germline, CDR1 is MGHRA, CDR2 YSYEKL. CDR3 length equals 19 residues. This clone has just one count. 60 Vbeta and 13 Jbeta primers were used in PCR. Sequenced by immunoSEQ multiplex PCR; TCRdb stores in-frame clones only, minus some. The sample lists some 150,000 clones, about four fifths occurring once. The chain joins TRBV4-1 to TRBJ1-5; possibly TRBD1 for D (6 bases). The clonotype originates from a woman aged 45-65 years in good health and CMV-seronegative. The sequenced material came from PBMCs. CDR3 sequence: CASSQSPGDLSNSNQPQHF. In DNA, the CDR3 is TGCGCCAGCAGCCAAAGCCCAGGGGATCTTAGTAATAGCAATCAGCCCCAGCATTTT.